A selection of T cell receptor beta chains follows, all from one sample in a study of blood T cells in healthy people across ages. Using its own MiXCR run on the 5' RACE reads, TCRdb lists one record per CDR3 protein. The sample lists about 800,000 distinct CDR3 sequences, roughly 25% seen once, with approximately 4% in the top ten. The same sample was also used in a study of T cells of mothers and their children.

Material for sequencing was blood. The receptors originated from a boy aged 5 to 17 in good health. CDR3s include the opening cysteine and the closing phenylalanine or tryptophan. D genes are given only for firm matches. Rows may omit the clone size; those that give it use once, few, many or a size class.

J gene: TRBJ2-6
D gene: TRBD1
V gene: TRBV5-1
clone size: few
CDR3 DNA: TGCGCCAGCAGCTACCGGGACAGGGGGCTCGGGGCCAACGTCCTGACTTTC
CDR3 protein: CASSYRDRGLGANVLTF

J gene: TRBJ2-7
D gene: TRBD1
V gene: TRBV6-6
clone size: .
CDR3 DNA: TGTGCCAGCAGCCCCGGTCCGGACAGGGTCCACGAGCAGTACTTC
CDR3 protein: CASSPGPDRVHEQYF

J gene: TRBJ2-7
D gene: TRBD1
V gene: TRBV5-1
clone size: few
CDR3 DNA: TGCGCCAGCAGCCCAGGATCGGGACAGGGTGCCGAGCAGTACTTC
CDR3 protein: CASSPGSGQGAEQYF

J gene: TRBJ2-3
D gene: .
V gene: TRBV24-1
clone size: .
CDR3 DNA: TGTGCCACCAGGGGGGAAGTGGGGTCAGGAGATACGCAGTATTTT
CDR3 protein: CATRGEVGSGDTQYF

J gene: TRBJ1-1
D gene: .
V gene: TRBV20-1
clone size: few
CDR3 DNA: TGCAGTGCTAGCCCATTGGCAGGCACTGAAGCTTTCTTT
CDR3 protein: CSASPLAGTEAFF

J gene: TRBJ1-6
D gene: TRBD1
V gene: TRBV5-1
clone size: many
CDR3 DNA: TGTGCCAGCAGCTTAACAGGGGCCAATTCACCCCTCCACTTT
CDR3 protein: CASSLTGANSPLHF

J gene: TRBJ1-1
D gene: TRBD1
V gene: TRBV9
clone size: .
CDR3 DNA: TGTGCCAGCAGCATGACAGGGGAGCATATGAACACTGAAGCTTTCTTT
CDR3 protein: CASSMTGEHMNTEAFF

J gene: TRBJ2-3
D gene: .
V gene: TRBV3-1
clone size: few
CDR3 DNA: TGTGCCAGCAGGCGAGGTATGACAGATACGCAGTATTTT
CDR3 protein: CASRRGMTDTQYF

J gene: TRBJ2-7
D gene: .
V gene: TRBV12-3/TRBV12-4
clone size: few
CDR3 DNA: TGTGCCAGCAGTTATGATCAGAGGGCCTCCTACGAGCAGTACTTC
CDR3 protein: CASSYDQRASYEQYF

J gene: TRBJ1-4
D gene: .
V gene: TRBV20-1
clone size: .
CDR3 DNA: TGCAGTGCTAGGCAGATTAATCAGGAAAAACTGTTTTTT
CDR3 protein: CSARQINQEKLFF

J gene: TRBJ1-1
D gene: .
V gene: TRBV18
clone size: many
CDR3 DNA: TGTGCCAGCTCACCAACAGGGCAGACGAACGACTACACTGAAGCTTTCTTT
CDR3 protein: CASSPTGQTNDYTEAFF

J gene: TRBJ1-1
D gene: .
V gene: TRBV29-1
clone size: .
CDR3 DNA: TGCAGCGTTGAAGATCACGCTGAAGCTTTCTTT
CDR3 protein: CSVEDHAEAFF

J gene: TRBJ2-1
D gene: TRBD2
V gene: TRBV6-6
clone size: .
CDR3 DNA: TGTGCCAGCAGCGATATAGCGGGAGCGCATGAGCAGTTCTTC
CDR3 protein: CASSDIAGAHEQFF

J gene: TRBJ1-2
D gene: TRBD1
V gene: TRBV7-6
clone size: .
CDR3 DNA: TGTGCCAGCAGCTTAAAAGCAGGGGGTTGGTATGGCTACACCTTC
CDR3 protein: CASSLKAGGWYGYTF

J gene: TRBJ1-4
D gene: .
V gene: TRBV20-1
clone size: few
CDR3 DNA: TGCAGTGCTATCCCGGGGCAGGGGAGAGAAAAACTGTTTTTT
CDR3 protein: CSAIPGQGREKLFF

J gene: TRBJ2-7
D gene: .
V gene: TRBV7-2
clone size: .
CDR3 DNA: TGTGCCAGCAGCTTTGTGGACTTAGGGTACGAGCAGTACTTC
CDR3 protein: CASSFVDLGYEQYF

J gene: TRBJ2-1
D gene: .
V gene: TRBV29-1
clone size: few
CDR3 DNA: TGCAGCGTTGAAGGTGGCTCGGAGCACAATGAGCAGTTCTTC
CDR3 protein: CSVEGGSEHNEQFF

J gene: TRBJ2-6
D gene: .
V gene: TRBV3-1
clone size: .
CDR3 DNA: TGCGCCAGCAGCCAAATCCGGGGTTGGGGTCCTGGGGCCAACGTCCTGACTTTC
CDR3 protein: CASSQIRGWGPGANVLTF

J gene: TRBJ2-5
D gene: TRBD2
V gene: TRBV7-2
clone size: few
CDR3 DNA: TGTGCCAGCAGCCAGGGACTAGCGGGAGTGGTAGAGACCCAGTACTTC
CDR3 protein: CASSQGLAGVVETQYF

J gene: TRBJ2-7
D gene: .
V gene: TRBV7-2
clone size: .
CDR3 DNA: TGTGCCAGCAGCTTAGGCCCAATGAAGTACTTC
CDR3 protein: CASSLGPMKYF

J gene: TRBJ1-2
D gene: .
V gene: TRBV29-1
clone size: .
CDR3 DNA: TGCAGCGTCTCCGAGGGGACACCATTTGGCTACACCTTC
CDR3 protein: CSVSEGTPFGYTF

J gene: TRBJ2-3
D gene: .
V gene: TRBV29-1
clone size: .
CDR3 DNA: TGCAGCGTTGAAGATGTCGATGTCATGGGGGCAGATACGCAGTATTTT
CDR3 protein: CSVEDVDVMGADTQYF

J gene: TRBJ2-5
D gene: .
V gene: TRBV7-2
clone size: .
CDR3 DNA: TGTGCCAGCGCGGTGAGTGAGACCCAGTACTTC
CDR3 protein: CASAVSETQYF

J gene: TRBJ1-6
D gene: .
V gene: TRBV7-2
clone size: few
CDR3 DNA: TGTGCCAGCAACCCGGGAGGGAGTTCACCCCTCCACTTT
CDR3 protein: CASNPGGSSPLHF

J gene: TRBJ1-4
D gene: .
V gene: TRBV6-5
clone size: few
CDR3 DNA: TGTGCCAGCAGCCAATCACGTGAAAAACTGTTTTTT
CDR3 protein: CASSQSREKLFF

J gene: TRBJ2-3
D gene: .
V gene: TRBV2
clone size: .
CDR3 DNA: TGTGCCAGCGAGCTGGCGTTGAGCACAGATACGCAGTATTTT
CDR3 protein: CASELALSTDTQYF

J gene: TRBJ1-2
D gene: .
V gene: TRBV6-5
clone size: .
CDR3 DNA: TGTGCCAGCAGCTCCCAGGAGGACACCGAGACCTATGGCTACACCTTC
CDR3 protein: CASSSQEDTETYGYTF

J gene: TRBJ2-7
D gene: TRBD1
V gene: TRBV28
clone size: .
CDR3 DNA: TGTGCCAGCGGTTTACGAAATTTAGGTGATGACAGGGGATCCTACGAGCAGTACTTC
CDR3 protein: CASGLRNLGDDRGSYEQYF

J gene: TRBJ2-5
D gene: TRBD1
V gene: TRBV12-3/TRBV12-4
clone size: .
CDR3 DNA: TGTGCCAGCAAAAAGGAAGAGGGGGCGGTCCAAGAGACCCAGTACTTC
CDR3 protein: CASKKEEGAVQETQYF

J gene: TRBJ2-2
D gene: .
V gene: TRBV4-3
clone size: .
CDR3 DNA: TGCGCCAGCAGCCAAGATAGTATCGGGGAGCTGTTTTTT
CDR3 protein: CASSQDSIGELFF

J gene: TRBJ2-6
D gene: TRBD1
V gene: TRBV4-1
clone size: .
CDR3 DNA: TGCGCCAGCAGCCAAGATCACAGGGGGCCTTTCTCTGGGGCCGACGTCCTGACTTTC
CDR3 protein: CASSQDHRGPFSGADVLTF

J gene: TRBJ2-5
D gene: TRBD1
V gene: TRBV28
clone size: .
CDR3 DNA: TGTGCCAGCAGTCCGGGACAGGGAATAACCGGGGAGACCCAGTACTTC
CDR3 protein: CASSPGQGITGETQYF

J gene: TRBJ2-3
D gene: .
V gene: TRBV24-1
clone size: .
CDR3 DNA: TGTGCCACCAGTGGGCAGGGCACAGATACGCAGTATTTT
CDR3 protein: CATSGQGTDTQYF

J gene: TRBJ2-5
D gene: TRBD1
V gene: TRBV29-1
clone size: .
CDR3 DNA: TGCAGCGTTGAAGTAGGGGGCTACCAAGAGACCCAGTACTTC
CDR3 protein: CSVEVGGYQETQYF

J gene: TRBJ2-5
D gene: TRBD2
V gene: TRBV7-9
clone size: .
CDR3 DNA: TGTGCCAGCGACTTGGGAGGGGAGACCCAGTACTTC
CDR3 protein: CASDLGGETQYF

J gene: TRBJ1-2
D gene: .
V gene: TRBV28
clone size: .
CDR3 DNA: TGTGCCAGCAGTTTATTATCTTCCTTCGTCTATGGCTACACCTTC
CDR3 protein: CASSLLSSFVYGYTF

J gene: TRBJ2-7
D gene: .
V gene: TRBV27
clone size: .
CDR3 DNA: TGTGCCAGCAGTCTGACAGGGAGGAACGAGCAGTACTTC
CDR3 protein: CASSLTGRNEQYF

J gene: TRBJ2-1
D gene: .
V gene: TRBV5-1
clone size: few
CDR3 DNA: TGCGCCAGCAGCTTGGGGGACTTTAATGAGCAGTTCTTC
CDR3 protein: CASSLGDFNEQFF

J gene: TRBJ2-1
D gene: TRBD2
V gene: TRBV20-1
clone size: .
CDR3 DNA: TGCAGTGCTGGACTAGCGGGAGAGGCCAATGAGCAGTTCTTC
CDR3 protein: CSAGLAGEANEQFF

J gene: TRBJ2-1
D gene: .
V gene: TRBV6-1
clone size: .
CDR3 DNA: TGTGCCAGCAGTGGCGGGACTGGGGGCTTCAATGAGCAGTTCTTC
CDR3 protein: CASSGGTGGFNEQFF

J gene: TRBJ2-5
D gene: .
V gene: TRBV20-1
clone size: .
CDR3 DNA: TGCAGTGCTAGAGATGCCAGGGATCCCAAAGAGACCCAGTACTTC
CDR3 protein: CSARDARDPKETQYF

J gene: TRBJ2-2
D gene: TRBD1
V gene: TRBV6-1
clone size: few
CDR3 DNA: TGTGCCAGCAGTCGCACCTCAAACAGGGGGCTGGCCGGGGAGCTGTTTTTT
CDR3 protein: CASSRTSNRGLAGELFF

J gene: TRBJ1-2
D gene: .
V gene: TRBV18
clone size: .
CDR3 DNA: TGTGCCAGCTCACCACCGGGCAACCCTAACTATGGCTACACCTTC
CDR3 protein: CASSPPGNPNYGYTF

J gene: TRBJ2-7
D gene: .
V gene: TRBV28
clone size: many
CDR3 DNA: TGTGCCAGCAGTTTCCCCTCCTACGAGCAGTACTTC
CDR3 protein: CASSFPSYEQYF

J gene: TRBJ2-7
D gene: TRBD1
V gene: TRBV10-3
clone size: few
CDR3 DNA: TGTGCCATCAAACAGGGGGCTTCCTACGAGCAGTACTTC
CDR3 protein: CAIKQGASYEQYF

J gene: TRBJ2-6
D gene: TRBD1
V gene: TRBV28
clone size: .
CDR3 DNA: TGTGCCAGCAGTTTTCCAGCGTTACAGGGGCCCCTCTCTGGGGCCAACGTCCTGACTTTC
CDR3 protein: CASSFPALQGPLSGANVLTF

J gene: TRBJ1-2
D gene: .
V gene: TRBV7-9
clone size: .
CDR3 DNA: TGTGCCAGCAGCTTCGGGGGTGGGACAAACTATGGCTACACCTTC
CDR3 protein: CASSFGGGTNYGYTF

J gene: TRBJ2-5
D gene: .
V gene: TRBV20-1
clone size: .
CDR3 DNA: TGCAGTGCTAGCCGGTCCTGGGAGACCCAGTACTTC
CDR3 protein: CSASRSWETQYF

J gene: TRBJ2-1
D gene: TRBD1
V gene: TRBV6-4
clone size: .
CDR3 DNA: TGTGCCAGCAGTTCGGACAGGGGGCGAGGGAATGAGCAGTTCTTC
CDR3 protein: CASSSDRGRGNEQFF

J gene: TRBJ1-4
D gene: .
V gene: TRBV20-1
clone size: few
CDR3 DNA: TGCAGCACTACAACAGGGGAAAAACTGTTTTTT
CDR3 protein: CSTTTGEKLFF

J gene: TRBJ2-2
D gene: .
V gene: TRBV7-9
clone size: few
CDR3 DNA: TGTGCCAGCAGCTTAGGGTCTTCCGGGGAGCTGTTTTTT
CDR3 protein: CASSLGSSGELFF